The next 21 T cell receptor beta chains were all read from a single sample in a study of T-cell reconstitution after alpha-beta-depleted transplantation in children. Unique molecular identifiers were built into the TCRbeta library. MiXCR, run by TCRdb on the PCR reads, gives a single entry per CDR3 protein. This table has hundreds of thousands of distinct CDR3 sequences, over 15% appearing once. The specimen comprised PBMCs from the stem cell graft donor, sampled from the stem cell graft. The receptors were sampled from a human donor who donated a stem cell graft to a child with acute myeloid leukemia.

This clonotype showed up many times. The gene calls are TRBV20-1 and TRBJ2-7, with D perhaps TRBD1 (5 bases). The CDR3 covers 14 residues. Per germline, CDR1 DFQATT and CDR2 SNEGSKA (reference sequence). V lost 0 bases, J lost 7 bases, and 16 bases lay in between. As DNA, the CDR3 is TGCAGTGCTAGAGATCCCCGCCAGGGTAAGGAGCAGTACTTC. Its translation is CSARDPRQGKEQYF.

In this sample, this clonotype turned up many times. CDR3 coding DNA: TGCAGTGCTCCCGGGGCCGGCTCCTACGAGCAGTACTTC. Protein sequence: CSAPGAGSYEQYF. The chain recombines TRBV20-1 with TRBJ2-7; D tentatively fits TRBD1 or TRBD2 (5 bases each). Per the germline V gene, CDR1 is DFQATT and CDR2 is SNEGSKA (reference sequence). V gave up 5 bases and J gave up 0 bases, with 11 bases separating them. This CDR3 has 13 residues.

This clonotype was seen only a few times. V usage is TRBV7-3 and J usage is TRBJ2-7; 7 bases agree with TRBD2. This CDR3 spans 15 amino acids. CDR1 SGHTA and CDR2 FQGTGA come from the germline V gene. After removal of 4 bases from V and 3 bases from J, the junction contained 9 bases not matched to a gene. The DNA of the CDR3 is TGTGCCAGCAGCTCCGGCGGGGGTTCGGGCTACGAGCAGTACTTC. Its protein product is CASSSGGGSGYEQYF.

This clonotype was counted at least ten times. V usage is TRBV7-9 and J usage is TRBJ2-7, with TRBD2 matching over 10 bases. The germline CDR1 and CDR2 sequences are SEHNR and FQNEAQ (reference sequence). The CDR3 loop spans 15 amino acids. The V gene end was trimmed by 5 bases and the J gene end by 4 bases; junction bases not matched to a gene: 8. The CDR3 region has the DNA TGTGCCAGCAGCGCAACTAGCGGGGTACCGTACGAGCAGTACTTC. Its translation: CASSATSGVPYEQYF. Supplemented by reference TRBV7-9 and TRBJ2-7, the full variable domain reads DTGVSQNPRHKITKRGQNVTFRCDPISEHNRLYWYRQTLGQGPEFLTYFQNEAQLEKSRLLSDRFSAERPKGSFSTLEIQRTEQGDSAMYLCASSATSGVPYEQYFGPGTRLTVT.

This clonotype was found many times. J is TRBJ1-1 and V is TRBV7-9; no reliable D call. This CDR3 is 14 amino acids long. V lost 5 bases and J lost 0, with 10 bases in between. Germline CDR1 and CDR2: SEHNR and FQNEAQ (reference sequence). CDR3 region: CASSVGVLNTEAFF. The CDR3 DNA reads TGTGCCAGCAGCGTTGGAGTCCTGAACACTGAAGCTTTCTTT.

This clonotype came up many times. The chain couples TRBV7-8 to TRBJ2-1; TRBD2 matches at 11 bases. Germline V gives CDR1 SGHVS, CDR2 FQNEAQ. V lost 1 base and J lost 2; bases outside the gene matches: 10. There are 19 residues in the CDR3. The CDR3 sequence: CASSLERLAGGPAYNEQFF. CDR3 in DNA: TGTGCCAGCAGCTTAGAGAGGCTAGCGGGGGGACCTGCCTACAATGAGCAGTTCTTC.

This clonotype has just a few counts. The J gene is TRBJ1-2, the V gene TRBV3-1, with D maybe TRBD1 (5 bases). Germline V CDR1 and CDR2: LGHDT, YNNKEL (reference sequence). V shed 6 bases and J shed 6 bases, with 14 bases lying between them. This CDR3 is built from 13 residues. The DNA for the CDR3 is TGTGCCAGCAGATCTCAGGGAGAGGATGGCTACACCTTC. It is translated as CASRSQGEDGYTF.

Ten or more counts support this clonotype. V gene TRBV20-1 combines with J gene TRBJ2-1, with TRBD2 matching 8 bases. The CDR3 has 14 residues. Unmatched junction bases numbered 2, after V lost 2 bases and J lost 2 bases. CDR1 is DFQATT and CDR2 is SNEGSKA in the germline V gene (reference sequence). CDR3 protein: CSARLSGAYNEQFF. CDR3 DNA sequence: TGCAGTGCTAGACTTAGCGGGGCCTACAATGAGCAGTTCTTC.

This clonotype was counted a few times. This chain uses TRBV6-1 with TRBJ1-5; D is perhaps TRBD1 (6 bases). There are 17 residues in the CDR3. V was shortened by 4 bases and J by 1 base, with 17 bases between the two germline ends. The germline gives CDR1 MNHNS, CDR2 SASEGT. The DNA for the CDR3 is TGTGCCAGCAGTGCCACACTTAGGGGGGGGAGCAATCAGCCCCAGCATTTT. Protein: CASSATLRGGSNQPQHF.

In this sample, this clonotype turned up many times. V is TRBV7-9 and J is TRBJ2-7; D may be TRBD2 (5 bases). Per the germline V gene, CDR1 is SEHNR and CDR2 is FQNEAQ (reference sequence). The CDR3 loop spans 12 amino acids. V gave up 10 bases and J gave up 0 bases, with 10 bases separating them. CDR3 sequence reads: CAIGLASYEQYF. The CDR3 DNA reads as TGTGCCATAGGACTGGCCTCCTACGAGCAGTACTTC. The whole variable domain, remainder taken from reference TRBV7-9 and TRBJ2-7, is DTGVSQNPRHKITKRGQNVTFRCDPISEHNRLYWYRQTLGQGPEFLTYFQNEAQLEKSRLLSDRFSAERPKGSFSTLEIQRTEQGDSAMYLCAIGLASYEQYFGPGTRLTVT.

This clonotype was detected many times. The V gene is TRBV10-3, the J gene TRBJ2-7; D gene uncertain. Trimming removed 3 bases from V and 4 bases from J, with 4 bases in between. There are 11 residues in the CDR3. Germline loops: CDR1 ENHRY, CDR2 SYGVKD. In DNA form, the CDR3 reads TGTGCCATCAGTGAAGGATACGAGCAGTACGTC. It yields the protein CAISEGYEQYV.

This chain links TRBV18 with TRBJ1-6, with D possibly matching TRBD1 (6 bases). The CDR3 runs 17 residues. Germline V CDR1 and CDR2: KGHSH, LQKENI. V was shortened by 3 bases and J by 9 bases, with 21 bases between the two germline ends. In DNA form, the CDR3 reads TGTGCCAGCTCACCTGTTTACGGGGGCGCAAAGGCTTCACCCCTCCACTTT. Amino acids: CASSPVYGGAKASPLHF. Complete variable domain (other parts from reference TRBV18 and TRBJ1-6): NAGVMQNPRHLVRRRGQEARLRCSPMKGHSHVYWYRQLPEEGLKFMVYLQKENIIDESGMPKERFSAEFPKEGPSILRIQQVVRGDSAAYFCASSPVYGGAKASPLHFGNGTRLTVT.

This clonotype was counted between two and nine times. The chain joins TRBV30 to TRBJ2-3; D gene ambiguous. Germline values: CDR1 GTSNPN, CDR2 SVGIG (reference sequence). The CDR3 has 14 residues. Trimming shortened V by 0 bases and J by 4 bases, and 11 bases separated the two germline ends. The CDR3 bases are TGTGCCTGGAGTGTACGTAGTCCGCCAGATACGCAGTATTTT. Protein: CAWSVRSPPDTQYF.

For the CDR3, the DNA is TGCGCCAGCAGCCAAGGGGACAGGACTCATTCACCCCTCCACTTT. Translation: CASSQGDRTHSPLHF. The rearrangement joins TRBV4-1 to TRBJ1-6; TRBD1 matches at 8 bases. The V segment lost 1 base and the J segment 8 bases; nucleotides outside the gene matches: 4. Germline lookup yields CDR1 MGHRA and CDR2 YSYEKL. This CDR3 region has 15 residues.

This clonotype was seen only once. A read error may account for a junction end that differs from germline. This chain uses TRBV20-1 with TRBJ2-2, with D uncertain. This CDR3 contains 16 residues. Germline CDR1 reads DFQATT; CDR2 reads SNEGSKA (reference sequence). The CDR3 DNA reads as TGCTGTGCTAGAGATAGCAGATTCGCGAACACCGGGGAGCTGTTTTTT. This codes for CCARDSRFANTGELFF.

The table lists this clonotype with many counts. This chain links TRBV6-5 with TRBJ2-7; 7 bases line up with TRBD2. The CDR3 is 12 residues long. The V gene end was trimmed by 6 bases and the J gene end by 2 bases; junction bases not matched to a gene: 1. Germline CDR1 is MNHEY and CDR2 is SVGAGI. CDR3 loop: CASRRGAYEQYF. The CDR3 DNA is TGTGCCAGCAGACGGGGGGCCTACGAGCAGTACTTC.

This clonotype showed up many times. The CDR3 DNA is TGTGCCAGCAGCTTAGGGTTTGATGAGCAGTTCTTC. Amino acid sequence: CASSLGFDEQFF. The chain has TRBV7-2 and TRBJ2-1; D unresolved. The CDR3 extends over 12 amino acids. The V gene's germline CDR1 is SGHTA and CDR2 FQGNSA. Trimming removed 1 base from V and 8 bases from J, with 6 bases in between.

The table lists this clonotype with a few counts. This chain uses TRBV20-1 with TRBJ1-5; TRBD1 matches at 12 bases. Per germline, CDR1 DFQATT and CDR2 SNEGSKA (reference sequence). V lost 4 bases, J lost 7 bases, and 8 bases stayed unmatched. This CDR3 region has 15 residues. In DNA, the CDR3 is TGCAGTGCTATAAGGGACAGGGGGCGAAGGCAGCCCCAGCATTTT. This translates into CSAIRDRGRRQPQHF.

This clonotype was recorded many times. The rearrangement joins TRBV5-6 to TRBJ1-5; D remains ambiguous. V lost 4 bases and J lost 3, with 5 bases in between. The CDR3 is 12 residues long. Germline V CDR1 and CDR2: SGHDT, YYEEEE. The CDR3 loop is CASSEYNQPQHF. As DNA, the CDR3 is TGTGCCAGCAGCGAGTACAATCAGCCCCAGCATTTT.

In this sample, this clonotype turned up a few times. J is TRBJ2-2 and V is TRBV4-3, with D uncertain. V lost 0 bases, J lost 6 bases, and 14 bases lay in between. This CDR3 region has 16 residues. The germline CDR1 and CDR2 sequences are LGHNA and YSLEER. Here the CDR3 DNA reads TGCGCCAGCAGCCAAGAGAGGAAGGGCTTCCCCGGGGAGCTGTTTTTT. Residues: CASSQERKGFPGELFF.

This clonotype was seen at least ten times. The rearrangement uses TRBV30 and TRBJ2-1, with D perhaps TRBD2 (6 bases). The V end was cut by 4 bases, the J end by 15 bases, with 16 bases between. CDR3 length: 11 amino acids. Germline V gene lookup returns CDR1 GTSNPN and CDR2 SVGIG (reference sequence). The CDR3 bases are TGTGCCTGGAACCTCCGGGACTTTAGGTTCTTC. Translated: CAWNLRDFRFF. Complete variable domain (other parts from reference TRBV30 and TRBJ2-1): SQTIHQWPATLVQPVGSPLSLECTVEGTSNPNLYWYRQAAGRGLQLLFYSVGIGQISSEVPQNLSASRPQDRQFILSSKKLLLSDSGFYLCAWNLRDFRFFGPGTRLTVL.